These T cell receptor beta chains were read from a single sample in a study of blood T cell repertoires in COVID-19. The protocol was immunoSEQ multiplex PCR, while the TCRdb copy is restricted to in-frame clones and leaves out a portion. This sample carries 200,000 to 300,000 clones, roughly 87% of them seen once, and the ten largest clones take 7.2%. The sample consisted of peripheral blood. Every receptor here comes from a man aged 55-75 years who had recovered from COVID-19. The conserved cysteine and the conserved F or W are not part of the CDR3 here. The D gene is left open where the match is weak. Part of the rows lack a size; the others show once, few, many or a class for expanded clones.

clone_size | v_call | d_call | cdr3_aa
few | TRBV6-5 | NA | ASSYNLGSADTQY
once | TRBV9 | NA | ASSWAGANSPLH
NA | TRBV5-1 | NA | ASSLADPGSPLH
NA | TRBV5-6 | NA | ASSLMTTATNEKLF
few | TRBV6-6 | NA | ASSYLIGKNQPQH
NA | TRBV5-4 | NA | ASGSGDGNEKLF
NA | TRBV9 | NA | ASSARTDQPQH
NA | TRBV5-1 | NA | ASSLGGEQF
NA | TRBV6-5 | NA | ASQAGLAKNIQY
NA | TRBV6-1 | NA | ASSVGLGNSGNTIY